This T cell receptor beta chain was recovered during a study of CD8+CD57+ T cells in acquired aplastic anemia (dated by TCRdb to 2016 to 2018). Study-level background: DNA extracted from sorted CD4+ and CD8+ cells had a mean of approximately 3.4 ug, with a range of roughly 0.2 to 30 ug.

This clonotype was counted at least ten times. Its antigen has not been determined. Base qualities are missing; no much larger clone stands one base away. TCR repertoires of sorted CD4+ and CD8+ blood T cells from severe aplastic anemia patients and healthy subjects were deep-sequenced in the study. Ficoll-Paque density gradient centrifugation was used to isolate peripheral blood mononuclear cells. Before DNA was extracted, CD4+ and CD8+ T cells were sorted using either FACS or magnetic beads. Genomic DNA was used as template for profiling of TCR beta VDJ combinations and CDR3 sequences. TCR repertoire sequencing was run on an Illumina HiSeq 2000. The paper's data handling went like this. TRBV/TRBJ rearrangement plots, CDR3 size and DJ length profiles, and Simpson's diversity index were used to evaluate the repertoires. The most abundant DNA sequence in the deep sequencing data was taken as the immunodominant clone. CDR3 amino acid sequences were screened for sharing across subjects and compared with published repertoires and the VDJdb database. TCRdb cleaned the public reads at Q25 with fastp, built clones with MiXCR and kept in-frame beta chains. Every distinct CDR3 protein forms one entry, paired with its most common genes and DNA. These V and J calls originate from TCRdb's pipeline instead of the authors' own analysis. For this sample the table gives under 350,000 distinct CDR3 sequences, of which 45% to 70% were detected only once. In total, the top ten clones hold 6.5% to 10% of the sample.

Measured from the cysteine to the phenylalanine, the CDR3 is 13 residues long. CDR3 DNA is the only sequence kept; it has 39 bases, read in frame from the first base. Trimming costs V 4 bases and J 4 bases, and their ends lie 8 bases apart. The germline V gene sets CDR1 to SGHRS and CDR2 to YFSETQ. Beyond this particular receptor, the publication reports: Twenty-nine CD8+ CDR3 sequences were found in both patients and controls but appeared to be highly expressed in patients and within the immunodominant clones of the patients. Patients and healthy controls showed no significant difference in CD8+ Simpson's diversity (P=0.060).

The chain is encoded by TRBV5-1 joined to TRBJ1-4; no D gene is confidently identified. The receptor was isolated from a human donor with severe aplastic anemia or a healthy control (not recorded which). The source material was sorted CD4+, CD8+, or CD8+CD57+ T cells (not recorded which) from PBMCs. The CDR3 region has the sequence CASSLGRNEKLFF. The nucleotides read TGCGCCAGCAGCCTAGGACGTAATGAAAAACTGTTTTTT.